This TCR beta chain was found in a study of blood T cell repertoires in COVID-19 (TCRdb year 2020). Some background on the complete study: The collaborator samples originated in the United States, Italy and Spain and spanned the acute and convalescent phases of COVID-19. The prospective study material was composed of cDNA or gDNA derived from T cells, B-cell-depleted T cells, or PBMCs. Nearly every sample came with metadata listing a de-identified subject ID, COVID-19 status, age in years and sex. The repertoires were made available in a free public database intended to serve as a resource for research on the immune response to SARS-CoV-2. Deeply sampled blood TCRbeta repertoires from subjects exposed to, actively infected with, or recovered from COVID-19 were included in the dataset. The samples were drawn from the first 160 participants of the ongoing ImmuneRACE study and from 950 to 1,500 subjects provided by 6 global collaborators. HLA class I and class II types, where available, came from metadata supplied by the sample provider rather than from assay-based typing. General study outcomes and caveats: The amount of clinical and demographic metadata varied by source and participant and was provided uncurated.

The immunoSEQ Assay, a bias-controlled multiplex PCR, was used to amplify TCRbeta CDR3 regions from genomic DNA. Turning to the authors' computational methods: Nucleated cell counts per sample were estimated from amplification of reference gene primers within the assay. To quantify the absolute abundance of each unique TCRbeta CDR3 rearrangement, sequence reads were collapsed and filtered. For each sample, productive Simpson clonality was calculated as the square root of Simpson's diversity index over productive rearrangements. TCRdb limited this immuneACCESS table to in-frame rearrangements with V and J called. A share of clones is missing; checked studies link under half to unresolved V genes, and the rest is unexplained. V and J calls and clone size are as listed in that table; D and trimming were resolved from the DNA. The sample table records hundreds of thousands of clones; around 90% of these occur just once. Roughly 3% of the sample rests with the top ten.

Concerning this clone: What antigen it recognizes has not been identified. Base qualities are missing; no much larger clone stands one base away.

Its CDR3 holds 14 amino acids, cysteine through phenylalanine. The retained sequence is limited to the CDR3, 42 bases, with the frame set at the first base. V is reduced by 6 bases and J by 1 base, leaving a spacing of 11 bases between them. Taken from the germline V gene, the CDR1 and CDR2 loops are SGHTA and FQGNSA. Whole blood was collected in K2EDTA tubes by collaborating institutions according to the institutions' own protocols. For TCRbeta analysis, collaborators shipped samples in one of three forms: frozen whole blood, isolated PBMCs, or DNA extracted from either of those sample types. The TCR was taken from a man aged 18 to 29 with active or convalescent COVID-19. This sequence uses TRBV7-2 and TRBJ2-3, with the D segment identity uncertain. Sequencing input: peripheral blood. Here is the DNA: TGTGCCAGCAGTCTACTGCGCCGCACAGATACGCAGTATTTT. It is translated as CASSLLRRTDTQYF.